This TCR beta chain was recovered during a study of blood T cell repertoires in COVID-19. The wider study: The United States, Italy and Spain supplied acute and convalescent COVID-19 samples. Sources were T cells, B-cell-depleted T cells, or PBMCs; the material itself was cDNA or gDNA.

Germline assignment: CDR1 SGHRS and CDR2 YFSETQ. The CDR3 extends over 15 amino acids. The ends lost 6 bases at V and 5 bases at J; junction bases unmatched: 10. How the authors handled the data: Estimates of nucleated cell counts were drawn from the amplification of reference gene primers. Measured with immunoSEQ multiplex PCR; TCRdb has only the in-frame clones, and not every one. V, J and clone size reflect that table, while D and trimming were determined from the DNA. The repertoire includes under 350,000 clones, 85% to 90% of them detected once, and about 3.5% sits in the top ten. Source material: peripheral blood. J is TRBJ1-4 and V is TRBV5-1; the match to TRBD1 covers 7 bases. This TCR derives from a man younger than 35 with active or convalescent COVID-19. The DNA for the CDR3 is TGCGCCAGCACCCAAACCGGGACAGAGAATGAAAAACTGTTTTTT. It translates to CASTQTGTENEKLFF. Complete variable domain (other parts from reference TRBV5-1 and TRBJ1-4): KAGVTQTPRYLIKTRGQQVTLSCSPISGHRSVSWYQQTPGQGLQFLFEYFSETQRNKGNFPGRFSGRQFSNSRSEMNVSTLELGDSALYLCASTQTGTENEKLFFGSGTQLSVL.